The 21 T cell receptor beta chains listed next were all sequenced from one sample in a study of molecular identifiers for immune sequencing clone quantification. Each CDR3 protein is one row after TCRdb ran MiXCR on the PCR reads. The sample contains 460,000 or so distinct CDR3 sequences, roughly 26% of which appear only once. Sequences were obtained from naive CD8+ T cells from blood, with Jurkat cell RNA spiked in. Subset specified: FACS-sorted CD8+CD4-CCR7+CD45RA+ naive T cells. These receptors were collected from a human donor in good health. Some libraries in this study had Jurkat cell RNA spiked in.

This clonotype came up many times. The chain recombines TRBV27 with TRBJ2-7; unclear D gene. Germline loops: CDR1 MNHEY, CDR2 SMNVEV (reference sequence). CDR3 length: 13 amino acids. Trimming removed 4 bases from V and 0 bases from J, with 7 bases in between. The CDR3 here is CASSSRPSYEQYF. CDR3 nucleotides: TGTGCCAGCAGTTCCCGACCCTCCTACGAGCAGTACTTC.

This clonotype was seen a handful of times. The V gene is TRBV7-9, the J gene TRBJ2-5; 8 bases agree with TRBD1. The CDR3 is 16 amino acids. After removal of 1 base from V and 0 bases from J, the junction contained 4 bases not matched to a gene. The germline gives CDR1 SEHNR, CDR2 FQNEAQ (reference sequence). CDR3 bases: TGTGCCAGCAGCTTAGGACAGGGGAGGTACCAAGAGACCCAGTACTTC. It yields the protein CASSLGQGRYQETQYF.

The rearrangement uses TRBV2 and TRBJ2-5, with D unclear. The V end was cut by 6 bases, the J end by 5 bases, with 19 bases between. Per germline, CDR1 SNHLY and CDR2 FYNNEI. CDR3 size: 15 residues. The CDR3 region has the DNA TGTGCCAGCAGCTCCGGACGGGCATATCGGGAGACCCAGTACTTC. Its translation: CASSSGRAYRETQYF. The full variable domain, rest sourced from reference TRBV2 and TRBJ2-5, is EPEVTQTPSHQVTQMGQEVILRCVPISNHLYFYWYRQILGQKVEFLVSFYNNEISEKSEIFDDQFSVERPDGSNFTLKIRSTKLEDSAMYFCASSSGRAYRETQYFGPGTRLLVL.

The count of this clonotype is one. This may arise from a read error, as a much more abundant clone is one base away. The chain recombines TRBV7-9 with TRBJ1-5; D may be TRBD1 (5 bases). CDR1 SEHNR and CDR2 FQNEAQ come from the germline V gene (reference sequence). The CDR3 totals 16 residues. The CDR3, as DNA: TGTGCCAGCAGATTAGTGACAGTAAATAGCAATCAGCCCCAGCATTTT. Its translation is CASRLVTVNSNQPQHF.

The J gene is TRBJ2-2, the V gene TRBV19, with D maybe TRBD1 (6 bases). Germline values: CDR1 LNHDA, CDR2 SQIVND (reference sequence). The V end lost 5 bases, the J end lost 4 bases, and 20 bases lay between the germline ends. The CDR3 loop spans 17 amino acids. DNA of the CDR3: TGTGCCAGTAGTTCGGCTCTGGTGACAGGACCCACCGGGGAGCTGTTTTTT. Translation gives CASSSALVTGPTGELFF.

The V gene is TRBV11-2, the J gene TRBJ2-5; TRBD1 matches 9 bases. Germline CDR1 is SGHAT and CDR2 is FQNNGV. The trim removed 4 bases at V and 4 bases at J, leaving 7 bases unmatched. This CDR3 comprises 15 residues. CDR3 region: CASSSGQGRRETQYF. The DNA for the CDR3 is TGTGCCAGCAGCTCAGGACAGGGGAGGCGAGAGACCCAGTACTTC.

Notes on this clonotype: Possible read error: a much larger clone is one base away. The chain carries TRBV13 and TRBJ2-1; D not resolved. The germline CDR1 and CDR2 sequences are PRHDT and FYEKMQ (reference sequence). The CDR3 sequence is 13 residues long. CDR3 DNA sequence: TGTGCCAGCAGCTTAAGGTCCTTCGATGAGCCGTTCTTC. Amino acid sequence: CASSLRSFDEPFF.

This chain joins TRBV24-1 and TRBJ1-2; D is ambiguous. CDR3 length: 14 residues. Germline V gene lookup returns CDR1 KGHDR and CDR2 SFDVKD. The V end lost 4 bases, the J end lost 2 bases, and 10 bases lay between the germline ends. CDR3 DNA: TGTGCCACCAGTGAGCCCGGACTGAACTATGGCTACACCTTC. As protein: CATSEPGLNYGYTF.

This clonotype was seen many times. CDR3 amino acids: CPLGSGGAQETQYF. CDR3 bases: TGCCCCCTTGGGTCCGGCGGGGCCCAAGAGACCCAGTACTTC. The gene calls are TRBV23-1 and TRBJ2-5, with a tentative D call TRBD2 (6 bases). TRBV23-1 is an ORF; its function is uncertain. The CDR3 has 14 amino acids.

This clonotype was recorded many times. CDR3 protein: CAWSVEGNTEAFF. The CDR3 nucleotides read TGTGCCTGGAGTGTAGAGGGGAACACTGAAGCTTTCTTT. The rearrangement joins TRBV30 to TRBJ1-1, with D uncertain. Trimming removed 0 bases at V and 1 base at J, with 6 bases between. CDR1 and CDR2 (germline): GTSNPN, SVGIG (reference sequence). This CDR3 region has 13 residues.

The J gene is TRBJ2-3, the V gene TRBV27; no clear D gene. V gave up 7 bases and J gave up 2 bases, with 13 bases separating them. The CDR3 runs to 14 residues. CDR1 MNHEY and CDR2 SMNVEV come from the germline V gene (reference sequence). The CDR3 coding sequence is TGTGCCAGCACCCCGGACGGGCCCACAGATACGCAGTATTTT. It codes for CASTPDGPTDTQYF.

This clonotype was picked up many times. The V and J genes are TRBV12-3 or TRBV12-4 and TRBJ1-1; D unclear. V gave up 2 bases and J gave up 8 bases, with 12 bases separating them. The CDR3 has 13 amino acids. The CDR3 nucleotides are TGTGCCAGCAGTTTAACGGGGAGCTCCGAAGCTTTCTTT. Its translation: CASSLTGSSEAFF.

Only a few counts were recorded for this clonotype. The chain uses TRBV9 and TRBJ2-2; 8 bases are shared with TRBD2. The CDR3 length is 16 residues. V was clipped by 4 bases and J by 3 bases; unmatched bases: 8. Germline CDR1 SGDLS, CDR2 YYNGEE. CDR3 DNA: TGTGCCAGCAGCACCCCGCCGGGGGGGTACACCGGGGAGCTGTTTTTT. It is translated as CASSTPPGGYTGELFF.

This clonotype came up a few times. The rearrangement uses TRBV19 and TRBJ2-2, with 10 bases fitting TRBD2. This CDR3 has 16 amino acids. The V gene's germline CDR1 is LNHDA and CDR2 SQIVND (reference sequence). The V segment lost 5 bases and the J segment 3 bases; nucleotides outside the gene matches: 6. CDR3 bases: TGTGCCAGTAGTCTGAGCGGGAGGGCCTACACCGGGGAGCTGTTTTTT. It translates to CASSLSGRAYTGELFF.

The chain links TRBV12-5 to TRBJ2-1, with a weak D call TRBD2 (7 bases). The CDR3 covers 16 residues. In germline, CDR1 is LGHNT, CDR2 FRNRAP. Trimming removed 3 bases at V and 15 bases at J, with 27 bases between. The chain's CDR3 is CASGFDPKGRGANRFF. The CDR3 DNA reads as TGTGCTAGTGGTTTCGACCCAAAAGGGAGGGGGGCTAATAGGTTCTTC.

This clonotype has at least ten counts. The chain uses TRBV2 and TRBJ1-2; 7 nucleotides align to TRBD1. The V and J ends lost 5 bases and 5 bases, in that order; junction bases with no gene match: 8. The CDR3 runs to 14 residues. The germline V gene encodes CDR1 SNHLY and CDR2 FYNNEI. The CDR3 nucleotides read TGTGCCAGCAGTATTGCAGACAGGGCGTATGGCTACACCTTC. It is translated as CASSIADRAYGYTF.

This clonotype showed up many times. The chain has TRBV20-1 and TRBJ2-3; D not resolved. Trimming shortened V by 1 base and J by 0 bases, and 5 bases separated the two germline ends. Germline CDR1 and CDR2: DFQATT and SNEGSKA (reference sequence). The CDR3 contains 13 residues. The CDR3 protein is CSARGASTDTQYF. As DNA, the CDR3 is TGCAGTGCTAGAGGGGCCAGCACAGATACGCAGTATTTT.

This clonotype appeared many times. The genes are TRBV5-1 and TRBJ2-3; 7 bases fit TRBD2. The CDR3 has 16 residues. Germline V gives CDR1 SGHRS, CDR2 YFSETQ. With 1 base clipped from V and 0 bases from J, the junction kept 5 bases outside the gene matches. This CDR3 is CASSLRASGSTDTQYF. The CDR3 DNA reads as TGCGCCAGCAGCTTGAGGGCTAGCGGTAGCACAGATACGCAGTATTTT.

Many counts were recorded for this clonotype. The chain recombines TRBV7-2 with TRBJ2-7; TRBD1 or TRBD2 may be the D gene (5 bases each). The V gene lost 1 base and the J gene lost 5 bases, with 15 bases spanning the gap. Germline V gene sequence: CDR1 SGHTA, CDR2 FQGNSA. This CDR3 comprises 15 residues. The CDR3 sequence is CASSLVSGEGHEQYF. The CDR3 DNA is TGTGCCAGCAGCTTAGTTTCTGGTGAGGGGCACGAGCAGTACTTC.

The chain uses TRBV4-2 and TRBJ2-5; D may match TRBD1 or TRBD2 (5 bases each). V lost 3 bases to trimming and J lost 0 bases, with 8 bases between them. The length of the CDR3 is 14 residues. Germline-derived CDR1 and CDR2 are LGHNA and YNFKEQ. The CDR3 coding sequence is TGTGCCAGCAGCCAGGAGGACAACCAAGAGACCCAGTACTTC. Its translation: CASSQEDNQETQYF.

V is TRBV20-1 and J is TRBJ2-7, with 12 bases matching TRBD1. The V and J ends lost 0 bases and 5 bases, in that order; junction bases with no gene match: 5. The CDR3 is made up of 15 amino acids. Germline CDR1 reads DFQATT; CDR2 reads SNEGSKA (reference sequence). The CDR3 protein is CSARDLGQGADEQYF. The CDR3 bases are TGCAGTGCTAGAGATTTGGGACAGGGGGCCGACGAGCAGTACTTC.